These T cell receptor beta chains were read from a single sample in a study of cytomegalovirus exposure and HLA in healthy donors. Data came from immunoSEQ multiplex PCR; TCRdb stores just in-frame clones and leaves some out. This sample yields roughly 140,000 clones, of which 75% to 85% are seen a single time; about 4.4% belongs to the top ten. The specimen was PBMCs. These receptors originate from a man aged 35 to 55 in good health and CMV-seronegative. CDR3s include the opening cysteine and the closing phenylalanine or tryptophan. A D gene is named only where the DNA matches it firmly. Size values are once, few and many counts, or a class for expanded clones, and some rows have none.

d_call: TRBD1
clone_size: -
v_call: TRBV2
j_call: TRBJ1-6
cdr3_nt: TGTGCCAGCATGGACAGGGGGCTTAATTCACCCCTCCACTTT
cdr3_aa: CASMDRGLNSPLHF

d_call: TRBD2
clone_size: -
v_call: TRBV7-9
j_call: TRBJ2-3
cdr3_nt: TGTGCCAGCAGCTTAGGTGGCGGGGGGGCCCCCACAGATACGCAGTATTTT
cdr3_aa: CASSLGGGGAPTDTQYF

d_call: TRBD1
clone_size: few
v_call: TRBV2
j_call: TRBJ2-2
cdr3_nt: TGTGCCAGCAGTGCACAGGGGGCTGGGACCGGGGAGCTGTTTTTT
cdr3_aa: CASSAQGAGTGELFF

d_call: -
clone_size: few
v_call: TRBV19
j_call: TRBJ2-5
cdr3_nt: TGTGCCAGTAGTATCCTGGGACAAACCCAGTACTTC
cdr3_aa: CASSILGQTQYF

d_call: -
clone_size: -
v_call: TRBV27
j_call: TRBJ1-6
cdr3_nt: TGTGCCAGCAGATTTACCCCACAGGCCTATAATTCACCCCTCCACTTT
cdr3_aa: CASRFTPQAYNSPLHF

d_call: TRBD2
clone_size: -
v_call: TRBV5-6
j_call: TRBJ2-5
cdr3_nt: TGTGCCAGCAGCTTGGCGGGGCGGGGGCAAGAGACCCAGTACTTC
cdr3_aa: CASSLAGRGQETQYF

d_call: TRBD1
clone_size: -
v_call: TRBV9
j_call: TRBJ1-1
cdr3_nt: TGTGCCAGCAGCGTGACAGGGGCCACTGAAGCTTTCTTT
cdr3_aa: CASSVTGATEAFF

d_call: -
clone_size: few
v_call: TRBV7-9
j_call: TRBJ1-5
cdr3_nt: TGTGCCAGCAGCTTAGGCGGTCGTAGCAATCAGCCCCAGCATTTT
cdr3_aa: CASSLGGRSNQPQHF

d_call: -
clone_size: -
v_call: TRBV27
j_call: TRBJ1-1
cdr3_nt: TGTGCCAGCAAATTTTGGGGACACAAACAGATGAACACTGAAGCTTTCTTT
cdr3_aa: CASKFWGHKQMNTEAFF

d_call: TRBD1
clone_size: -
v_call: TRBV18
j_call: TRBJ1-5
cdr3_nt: TGTGCCAGCTCACAGGGACAGGGCAATCAGCCCCAGCATTTT
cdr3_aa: CASSQGQGNQPQHF

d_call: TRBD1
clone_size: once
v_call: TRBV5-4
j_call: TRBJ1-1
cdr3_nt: TGTGCCAGCAGCTTCAGGGACAGGGGACGCACTGAAGCTTTCTTT
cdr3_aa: CASSFRDRGRTEAFF

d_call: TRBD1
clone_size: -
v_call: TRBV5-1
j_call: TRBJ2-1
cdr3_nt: TGCGCCAGCAGGGATGGACAGGCACGGCAGTTCTTC
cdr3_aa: CASRDGQARQFF

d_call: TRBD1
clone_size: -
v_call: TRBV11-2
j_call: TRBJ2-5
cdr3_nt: TGTGCCAGCAGCTTAGCCGGGACAGGTTTCATCACCCAGTACTTC
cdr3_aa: CASSLAGTGFITQYF

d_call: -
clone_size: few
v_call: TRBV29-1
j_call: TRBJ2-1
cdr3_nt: TGCAGCGTCCGGCGGGGAGTTTCTCAGCAGTTCTTC
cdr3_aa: CSVRRGVSQQFF

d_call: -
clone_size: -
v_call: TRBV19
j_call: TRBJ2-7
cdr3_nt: TGTGCCACAGTCTCGCCGTCCAGGGGTAGCAACGAGCAGTACTTC
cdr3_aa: CATVSPSRGSNEQYF

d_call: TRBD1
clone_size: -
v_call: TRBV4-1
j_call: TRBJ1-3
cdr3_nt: TGCGCCAGCAGCCACGGACAGGGGGTCTCCGGAAACACCATATATTTT
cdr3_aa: CASSHGQGVSGNTIYF

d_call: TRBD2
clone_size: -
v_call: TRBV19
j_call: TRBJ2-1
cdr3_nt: TGTGCCAGTAGACGGAGGGCTAGCGGGACCGAATCCTCCTACAATGAGCAGTTCTTC
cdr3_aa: CASRRRASGTESSYNEQFF

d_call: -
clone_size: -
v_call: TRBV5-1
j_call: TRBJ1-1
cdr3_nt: TGCGCCAGCAGCCCGCGACAGAATTCGGGCACTGAAGCTTTCTTT
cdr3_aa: CASSPRQNSGTEAFF

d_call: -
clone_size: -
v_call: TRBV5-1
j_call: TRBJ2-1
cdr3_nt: TGCGCCAGCAACCCCCAAGCAGGGGCTGAGCAGTTCTTC
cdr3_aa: CASNPQAGAEQFF

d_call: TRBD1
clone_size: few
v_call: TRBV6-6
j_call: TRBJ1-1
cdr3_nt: TGTGCCAGCAGTTGGGACAGGGACTCTGAAGCTTTCTTT
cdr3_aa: CASSWDRDSEAFF

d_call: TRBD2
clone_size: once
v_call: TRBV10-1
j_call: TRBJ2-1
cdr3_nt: TGCGCCAGCAGTGAGGGACTAGCGGGGGGACATGAGCAGTTCTTC
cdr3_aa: CASSEGLAGGHEQFF

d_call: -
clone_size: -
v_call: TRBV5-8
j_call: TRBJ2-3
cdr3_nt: TGTGCCAGCAGCCCGGGGGATACGCAGTATTTT
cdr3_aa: CASSPGDTQYF

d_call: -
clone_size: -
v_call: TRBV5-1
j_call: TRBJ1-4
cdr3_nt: TGCGCCAGCAGCTTAGACAGGCCTAATGAAAAACTGTTTTTT
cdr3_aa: CASSLDRPNEKLFF

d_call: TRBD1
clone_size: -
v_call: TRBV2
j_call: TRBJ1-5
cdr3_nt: TGTGCCAGCAGGGCCGGGACAGTTAGCAATCAGCCCCAGCATTTT
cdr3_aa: CASRAGTVSNQPQHF

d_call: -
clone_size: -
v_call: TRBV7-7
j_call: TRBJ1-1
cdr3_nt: TGTGCCAGCAGCCAACAGGTAAACACTGAGGCTTTCTTT
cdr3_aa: CASSQQVNTEAFF

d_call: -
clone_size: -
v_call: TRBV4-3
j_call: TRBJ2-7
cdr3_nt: TGCGCCAGCAGCCAAGACTCGGGGGGCCCAACGGTCTACGAGCAGTACTTC
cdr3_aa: CASSQDSGGPTVYEQYF

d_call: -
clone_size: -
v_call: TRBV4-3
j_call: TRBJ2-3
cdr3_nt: TGCGCCAGCAGCCAAGGGGGCAGGGGAGTCACAGATACGCAGTATTTT
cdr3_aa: CASSQGGRGVTDTQYF

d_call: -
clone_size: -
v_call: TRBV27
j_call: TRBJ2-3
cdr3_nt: TGTGCCAGCAGTCCCCGATGGGGGGTAAGAAGGACAGATACGCAGTATTTT
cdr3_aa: CASSPRWGVRRTDTQYF

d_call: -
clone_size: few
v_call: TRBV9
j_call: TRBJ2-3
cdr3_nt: TGTGCCAGCAGCCTTGCGGATACGCAGTATTTT
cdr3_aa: CASSLADTQYF

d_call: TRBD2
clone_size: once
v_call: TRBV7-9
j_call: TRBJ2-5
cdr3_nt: TGTGCCAGCAGCTCCGGCCCGGGGACTAGCAGCGAAGAGACCCAGTACTTC
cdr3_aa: CASSSGPGTSSEETQYF

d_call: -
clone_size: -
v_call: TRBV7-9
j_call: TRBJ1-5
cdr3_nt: TGTGCCAGCAGCTTAACGGCAGGTAATCAGCCCCAGCATTTT
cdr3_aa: CASSLTAGNQPQHF